This T cell receptor beta chain appears in the sequencing data of a study of T cell responses to AZD1222 COVID-19 vaccine. Note on this clone: Its antigen is undetermined.

The V gene end was trimmed by 4 bases and the J gene end by 6 bases; junction bases not matched to a gene: 4. CDR1 is SGHDN, CDR2 FVKESK, per germline. The CDR3 covers 14 residues. The assay was immunoSEQ multiplex PCR, and TCRdb's table has in-frame clones only and misses some. The data hold over 30,000 clones, with just over 85% observed a single time. Study results and limitations: Donors were largely white British and mainly female; clonal diversity was possibly underestimated.

This sequence originates from an adult who received the MenACWY meningococcal vaccine as a control. Specimen: peripheral blood, collected 28 days after the second dose of the MenACWY control vaccine. V gene TRBV14 combines with J gene TRBJ2-2; the match to TRBD1 covers 8 bases. CDR3 amino acids: CASSPWTGPGELFF. The CDR3 nucleotides read TGTGCCAGCAGCCCTTGGACAGGGCCCGGGGAGCTGTTTTTT.